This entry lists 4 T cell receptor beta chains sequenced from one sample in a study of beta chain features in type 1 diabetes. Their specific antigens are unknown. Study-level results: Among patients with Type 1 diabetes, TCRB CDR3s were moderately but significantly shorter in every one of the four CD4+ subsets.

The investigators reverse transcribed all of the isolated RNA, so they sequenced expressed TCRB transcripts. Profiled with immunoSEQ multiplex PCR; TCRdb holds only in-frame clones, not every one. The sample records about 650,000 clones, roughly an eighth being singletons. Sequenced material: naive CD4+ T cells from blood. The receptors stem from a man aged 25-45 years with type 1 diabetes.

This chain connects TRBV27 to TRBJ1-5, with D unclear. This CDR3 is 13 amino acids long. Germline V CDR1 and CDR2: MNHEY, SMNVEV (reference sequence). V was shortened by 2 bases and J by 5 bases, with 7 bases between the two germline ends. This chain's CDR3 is CASSLPGDQPQHF. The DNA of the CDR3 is TGTGCCAGCAGTTTACCGGGCGATCAGCCCCAGCATTTT.

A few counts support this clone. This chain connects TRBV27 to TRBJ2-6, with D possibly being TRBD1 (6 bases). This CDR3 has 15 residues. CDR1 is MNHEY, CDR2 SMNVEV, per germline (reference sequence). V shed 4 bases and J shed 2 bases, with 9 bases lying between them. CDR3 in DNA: TGTGCCAGCAGTTCTAGGGGGACTGGGGCCAACGTCCTGACTTTC. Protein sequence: CASSSRGTGANVLTF.

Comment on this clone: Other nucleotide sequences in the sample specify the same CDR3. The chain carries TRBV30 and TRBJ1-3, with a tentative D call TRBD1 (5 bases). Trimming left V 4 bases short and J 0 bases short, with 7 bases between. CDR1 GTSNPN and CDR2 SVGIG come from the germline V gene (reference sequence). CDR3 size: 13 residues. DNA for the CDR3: TGTGCCTGGACCAGGGACTCTGGAAACACCATATATTTT. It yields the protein CAWTRDSGNTIYF.

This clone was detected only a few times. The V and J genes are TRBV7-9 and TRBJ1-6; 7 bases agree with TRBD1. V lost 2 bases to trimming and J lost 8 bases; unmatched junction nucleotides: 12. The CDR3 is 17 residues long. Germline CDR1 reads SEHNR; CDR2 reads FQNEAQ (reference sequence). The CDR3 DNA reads TGTGCCAGCAGCTTAAGACAGGGCGTAGGCCTCGATTCACCCCTCCACTTT. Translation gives CASSLRQGVGLDSPLHF.